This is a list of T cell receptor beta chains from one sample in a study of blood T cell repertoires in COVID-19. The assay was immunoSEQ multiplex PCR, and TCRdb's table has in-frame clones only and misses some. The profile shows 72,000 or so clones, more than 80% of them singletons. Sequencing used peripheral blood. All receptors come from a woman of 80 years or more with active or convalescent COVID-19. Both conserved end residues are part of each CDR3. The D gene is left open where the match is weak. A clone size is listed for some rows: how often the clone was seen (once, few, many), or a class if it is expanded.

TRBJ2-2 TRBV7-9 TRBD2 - TGTGCCAGCAGTCCACCCGGGACTAGCGCTATCGGGGAGCTGTTTTTT CASSPPGTSAIGELFF
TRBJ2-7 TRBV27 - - TGTGCCAGCAGTTTTGAGGGACAAGGCGCTTACCAGCAGTACTTC CASSFEGQGAYQQYF
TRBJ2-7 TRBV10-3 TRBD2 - TGTGCCATCAGAACCAGCGGGGGAGCCTACGAGCAGTACTTC CAIRTSGGAYEQYF
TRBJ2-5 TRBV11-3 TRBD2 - TGTGCCAGCAGCCCCCGACTAGCAGGGACCCAGTACTTC CASSPRLAGTQYF
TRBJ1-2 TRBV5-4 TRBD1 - TGTGCCAGCAGCTCCCCGAGCCGGGACAGAGGGTATGGCTACACCTTC CASSSPSRDRGYGYTF
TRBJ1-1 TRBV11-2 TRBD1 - TGTGCCAGCAGCTTTGGGACAGGGGGCGTCCTGAACACTGAAGCTTTCTTT CASSFGTGGVLNTEAFF
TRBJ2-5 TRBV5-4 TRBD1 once TGTGCCAGCAATTCAGTCTCTGACAGGGGGGAGACCCAGTACTTC CASNSVSDRGETQYF
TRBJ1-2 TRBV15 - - TGTGCCACCAGCCTGGGTGGAGCAGCTAACTATGGCTACACCTTC CATSLGGAANYGYTF
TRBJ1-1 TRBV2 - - TGTGCCAGCAGTGCGGGGGGGGCGGACACTGAAGCTTTCTTT CASSAGGADTEAFF
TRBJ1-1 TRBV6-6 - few TGTGCCAGCAGCCCCCGAACGGGGGGATTTGAAGCTTTCTTT CASSPRTGGFEAFF
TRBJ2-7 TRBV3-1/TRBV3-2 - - TGTGCCAGCAGCCAAGACCCCCCTTACGAGCAGTACTTC CASSQDPPYEQYF
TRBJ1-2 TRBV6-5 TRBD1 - TGTGCCAGCAGTTACTCGAGGGACAGGGATAGGAGCGGCTACACCTTC CASSYSRDRDRSGYTF
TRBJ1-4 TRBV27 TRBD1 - TGTGCCAGCAGACCAGGGACAGGGGAGGCCGAGTCAACTAATGAAAAACTGTTTTTT CASRPGTGEAESTNEKLFF
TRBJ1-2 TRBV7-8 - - TGTGCCAGCAGTCTAATCCCCCGGGTAACCCGTGGCTACACCTTC CASSLIPRVTRGYTF
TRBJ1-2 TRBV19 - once TGTGCCAGTACCCGGGAGAGAGGCTATGGCTACACCTTC CASTRERGYGYTF
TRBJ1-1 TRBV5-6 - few TGTGCCAGCAGCTTAGAGCTGATGAACACTGAAGCTTTCTTT CASSLELMNTEAFF
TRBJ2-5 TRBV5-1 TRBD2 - TGCGCCAGCAGCTTTCAGGGACTAGCCCCGTTAGAGACCCAGTACTTC CASSFQGLAPLETQYF
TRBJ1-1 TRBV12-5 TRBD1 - TGTGCTAGTGGTTTAGGACAGGGGGAGGTGACTGAAGCTTTCTTT CASGLGQGEVTEAFF
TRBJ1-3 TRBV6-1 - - TGTGCCAGCAGTGAGGGAAACAGGGTTGGAAACACCATATATTTT CASSEGNRVGNTIYF
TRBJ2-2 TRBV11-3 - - TGTGCCAGCAGCCCAGACAGAGCCAACACCGGGGAGCTGTTTTTT CASSPDRANTGELFF
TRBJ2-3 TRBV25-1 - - TGTGCCAGCAGCCCCCTAGGCACAGATACGCAGTATTTT CASSPLGTDTQYF
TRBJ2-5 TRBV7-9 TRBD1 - TGTGCCAGCGGGACAGGCTACGAAGAGACCCAGTACTTC CASGTGYEETQYF
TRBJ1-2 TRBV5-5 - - TGTGCCAGCAGCCAACCAATGGAGGGGACCCATGGCTACACCTTC CASSQPMEGTHGYTF
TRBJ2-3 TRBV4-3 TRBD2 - TGCGCCAGCAGCCTAGGTAGCGGGGGGGCTCAGGGCACAGATACGCAGTATTTT CASSLGSGGAQGTDTQYF
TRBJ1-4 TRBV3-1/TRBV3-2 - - TGTGCCAGCAGCCAAGGGACAATTCGCGAAAAACTGTTTTTT CASSQGTIREKLFF
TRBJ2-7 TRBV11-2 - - TGTGCCAGCCAGGGGGGTTTTTCCTACGAGCAGTACTTC CASQGGFSYEQYF
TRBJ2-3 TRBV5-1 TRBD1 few TGCGCCAGCAGCTCGCCGGGACAGCACACAGATACGCAGTATTTT CASSSPGQHTDTQYF
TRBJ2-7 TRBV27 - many TGTGCCAGCAGTTTATCGGGGGCACGAGGGGACGAGCAGTACTTC CASSLSGARGDEQYF